The 10 T cell receptor beta chains below all came from one sample that was sequenced in a study of ipilimumab plus nivolumab after autologous stem cell transplantation. Method: immunoSEQ multiplex PCR; TCRdb's copy keeps in-frame clones and lacks some. The table has more than 15,000 clones, around four fifths seen once. This material consisted of PBMCs, taken in a trial of ipilimumab plus nivolumab as post-transplant consolidation. The receptors originated from a male donor with diffuse large B-cell lymphoma.

The chain has TRBV27 and TRBJ1-6, with 9 positions matching TRBD1. With 6 bases clipped from V and 10 bases from J, the junction kept 7 bases outside the gene matches. Germline V CDR1 and CDR2: MNHEY, SMNVEV (reference sequence). CDR3 length equals 14 residues. The CDR3 DNA reads as TGTGCCAGCAGCCGGAGGACAGGGGACTCACCCCTCCACTTT. This sequence encodes CASSRRTGDSPLHF.

The V gene is TRBV30, the J gene TRBJ2-5; 7 positions match TRBD2. The CDR3 totals 12 residues. The germline V gene has CDR1 GTSNPN and CDR2 SVGIG (reference sequence). Unmatched junction bases numbered 3, after V lost 2 bases and J lost 6 bases. CDR3: CAWSWGGKTQYF. DNA for the CDR3: TGTGCCTGGAGTTGGGGGGGGAAGACCCAGTACTTC. Looking up the rest from reference TRBV30 and TRBJ2-5 gives the full variable domain: SQTIHQWPATLVQPVGSPLSLECTVEGTSNPNLYWYRQAAGRGLQLLFYSVGIGQISSEVPQNLSASRPQDRQFILSSKKLLLSDSGFYLCAWSWGGKTQYFGPGTRLLVL.

The J gene is TRBJ1-1, the V gene TRBV27; 11 bases match TRBD1. The germline gives CDR1 MNHEY, CDR2 SMNVEV (reference sequence). V shed 8 bases, J shed 0 bases, and the junction held 5 bases outside the gene matches. CDR3 length: 15 residues. Here the CDR3 reads CASWTGGGMNTEAFF. CDR3 nucleotides: TGTGCCAGCTGGACAGGGGGCGGCATGAACACTGAAGCTTTCTTT.

This clone is categorized as medium-sized. This chain connects TRBV7-9 to TRBJ2-3; 10 bases are a match to TRBD2. The germline V gene has CDR1 SEHNR and CDR2 FQNEAQ (reference sequence). This CDR3 is 15 amino acids long. Trimming removed 5 bases from V and 6 bases from J; junction bases left unmatched: 8. CDR3 residues: CASSPQERGGDTQYF. CDR3 sequence (DNA): TGTGCCAGCAGCCCCCAGGAGCGGGGGGGGGATACGCAGTATTTT.

The CDR3 loop is CASSRPPQPTNEQFF. For the CDR3, the DNA is TGTGCCAGCAGCCGTCCACCACAGCCCACTAATGAGCAGTTCTTC. The chain employs TRBV6-5 and TRBJ2-1; the D is unclear. CDR3 length: 15 amino acids. Germline values: CDR1 MNHEY, CDR2 SVGAGI. V gave up 6 bases and J gave up 7 bases, with 19 bases separating them.

The genes are TRBV6-1 and TRBJ2-3, with a tentative D call TRBD2 (6 bases). The CDR3 spans 12 residues. The germline V and J ends were trimmed by 8 bases and 10 bases, with 16 bases remaining between them. Germline V lookup: CDR1 MNHNS, CDR2 SASEGT. CDR3 DNA: TGTGCCAGCGAACTCCGCGGGATAGCGCAGTATTTT. It yields the protein CASELRGIAQYF.

This chain links TRBV11-2 with TRBJ1-1; D is unclear. CDR1 and CDR2 (germline): SGHAT, FQNNGV. V gave up 5 bases and J gave up 2 bases, with 9 bases separating them. This CDR3 comprises 13 residues. CDR3 coding DNA: TGTGCCAGCAGCCTGGAACTAAACACTGAAGCTTTCTTT. This sequence encodes CASSLELNTEAFF.

V usage is TRBV29-1 and J usage is TRBJ2-3; D might be TRBD1 or TRBD2, each matching 5 bases. V shed 6 bases and J shed 2 bases, with 12 bases lying between them. Per the germline V gene, CDR1 is SQVTM and CDR2 is ANQGSEA. The CDR3 runs to 13 residues. The CDR3 sequence: CSVFRGNTDTQYF. Here the CDR3 DNA reads TGCAGCGTATTTCGGGGCAACACAGATACGCAGTATTTT.

V gene TRBV6-6 combines with J gene TRBJ2-1; 10 bases are a match to TRBD2. The trim removed 6 bases at V and 7 bases at J, leaving 9 bases unmatched. CDR1 is MNHNY and CDR2 is SVGAGI in the germline V gene (reference sequence). There are 15 residues in the CDR3. This chain's CDR3 is CASRGMSGGANEQFF. The CDR3 DNA is TGTGCCAGCAGGGGGATGAGCGGGGGGGCTAATGAGCAGTTCTTC.

About this clone itself: This sample includes further DNA sequences coding for the same CDR3. The V call is TRBV5-6, the J call TRBJ2-7, with D unclear. Germline V gives CDR1 SGHDT, CDR2 YYEEEE. The CDR3 runs 14 residues. V lost 4 bases and J 2 bases, leaving 13 bases between the germline ends. The DNA for the CDR3 is TGTGCCAGCAGCCTCGGTGGGGATACCTACGAGCAGTACTTC. As protein: CASSLGGDTYEQYF.